This is a list of T cell receptor beta chains from one sample in a study of cytomegalovirus exposure and HLA in healthy donors. Assay: immunoSEQ multiplex PCR; the TCRdb copy retains only in-frame clones and omits some. This table holds a few hundred thousand clones, approximately 84% found once. Source material: PBMCs. These receptors were taken from a woman in her thirties or forties in good health and CMV-seronegative. Each CDR3 is given with its conserved first and last residue. D genes are given only for firm matches. Clone size appears in some rows only: once, few, many, or a class for an expanded clone.

length,V,D,size,J,CDR3,DNA
13,TRBV19,.,.,TRBJ2-7,CASSTGLIHEQSF,TGTGCCAGTAGTACAGGGCTGATACACGAGCAGTCCTTC
14,TRBV19,.,.,TRBJ2-1,CASSIPLPGSEQFF,TGTGCCAGTAGTATCCCTCTTCCAGGGTCAGAGCAGTTCTTC
13,TRBV19,TRBD1,.,TRBJ1-5,CASSYRGKEPQHF,TGTGCCAGTAGTTACAGGGGGAAGGAGCCCCAGCATTTT
17,TRBV7-6,TRBD1,once,TRBJ1-5,CASSLGTGDYSNQPQHF,TGTGCCAGCAGCTTAGGGACAGGCGATTATAGCAATCAGCCCCAGCATTTT
15,TRBV7-3,TRBD2,few,TRBJ2-3,CASSPTSGGVGTQYF,TGTGCCAGCAGCCCCACTAGCGGGGGAGTGGGTACGCAGTATTTT
13,TRBV10-3,TRBD1,.,TRBJ2-1,CAISGTGGNEQFF,TGTGCCATCAGTGGGACAGGGGGCAATGAGCAGTTCTTC
12,TRBV28,.,.,TRBJ2-3,CASSSLGHTQYF,TGTGCCAGCAGCTCACTAGGTCATACGCAGTATTTT
14,TRBV2,TRBD1,.,TRBJ2-7,CASSWTGDYHEQYF,TGTGCCAGCAGTTGGACAGGGGATTATCACGAGCAGTACTTC
15,TRBV9,TRBD1,.,TRBJ1-6,CASSSRGQGDSPLHF,TGTGCCAGCAGCTCCCGCGGACAGGGGGATTCACCCCTCCACTTT
15,TRBV5-6,TRBD2,.,TRBJ2-3,CASSLAGGSTDTQYF,TGTGCCAGCAGCTTGGCCGGGGGGTCCACAGATACGCAGTATTTT
13,TRBV5-4,TRBD1,.,TRBJ2-1,CASSSDRGNEQFF,TGTGCCAGCAGCTCGGACAGGGGAAATGAGCAGTTCTTC
15,TRBV19,.,.,TRBJ1-5,CASSIPGTSNRPQHF,TGTGCCAGTAGTATCCCTGGGACATCAAATCGGCCCCAGCATTTT
11,TRBV6-6,.,.,TRBJ1-1,CASGLATEAFF,TGTGCCAGCGGTCTGGCCACTGAAGCTTTCTTT
16,TRBV9,.,.,TRBJ1-2,CASSARAGYEDYGYTF,TGTGCCAGCAGCGCCCGAGCGGGGTATGAGGACTATGGCTACACCTTC
13,TRBV19,TRBD1,.,TRBJ2-7,CASSRTGTYEQYF,TGTGCCAGTAGCCGGACAGGGACCTACGAGCAGTACTTC
14,TRBV18,.,.,TRBJ2-4,CASSRAGAKNIQYF,TGTGCCAGCTCAAGAGCGGGAGCCAAAAACATTCAGTACTTC
16,TRBV7-2,.,.,TRBJ2-4,CASSGNRVTAKNIQYF,TGTGCCAGCAGCGGAAACAGGGTAACGGCCAAAAACATTCAGTACTTC
14,TRBV7-2,TRBD1,.,TRBJ2-7,CASSRDRGPYEQYF,TGTGCCAGCAGCCGGGACAGGGGGCCCTACGAGCAGTACTTC
11,TRBV28,.,.,TRBJ2-7,CASSPHYEQYF,TGTGCCAGCAGCCCCCACTACGAGCAGTACTTC
13,TRBV30,.,.,TRBJ2-7,CAWSVRSGDEQYF,TGTGCCTGGAGTGTGAGGTCGGGGGACGAGCAGTACTTC
16,TRBV18,.,.,TRBJ2-2,CASSPPSGSATGELFF,TGTGCCAGCTCACCACCGAGCGGGTCGGCCACCGGGGAGCTGTTTTTT
14,TRBV6-1,.,.,TRBJ1-2,CASSEFGGLKGYTF,TGTGCCAGCAGTGAATTCGGGGGATTGAAGGGCTACACCTTC
13,TRBV5-1,TRBD2,.,TRBJ2-7,CASSLEPSGEQYF,TGCGCCAGCAGCTTGGAACCTAGCGGCGAGCAGTACTTC
14,TRBV11-3,.,.,TRBJ2-7,CASSAGSSTHEQYF,TGTGCCAGCAGCGCCGGGAGCTCAACCCACGAGCAGTACTTC
17,TRBV5-1,TRBD1,.,TRBJ2-6,CASSLGQGSSGANVLTF,TGCGCCAGCAGCTTGGGACAGGGGTCCTCTGGGGCCAACGTCCTGACTTTC
14,TRBV27,.,.,TRBJ2-2,CASSLIANTGELFF,TGTGCCAGCAGTTTAATCGCGAACACCGGGGAGCTGTTTTTT
13,TRBV28,TRBD1,.,TRBJ1-2,CASSLQGVLGYTF,TGTGCCAGCAGTCTACAGGGGGTGCTTGGCTACACCTTC
15,TRBV7-2,TRBD1,.,TRBJ1-1,CASSYTTGAPTEAFF,TGTGCCAGCAGCTATACGACAGGGGCGCCCACTGAAGCTTTCTTT
16,TRBV25-1,TRBD1,.,TRBJ1-2,CASSEYRDRGHYSYTF,TGTGCCAGCAGTGAATATAGGGACAGGGGGCACTATAGCTACACCTTC
15,TRBV5-1,TRBD2,.,TRBJ2-1,CASQKLAGGQDEQFF,TGCGCCAGCCAGAAACTAGCGGGGGGGCAGGATGAGCAGTTCTTC